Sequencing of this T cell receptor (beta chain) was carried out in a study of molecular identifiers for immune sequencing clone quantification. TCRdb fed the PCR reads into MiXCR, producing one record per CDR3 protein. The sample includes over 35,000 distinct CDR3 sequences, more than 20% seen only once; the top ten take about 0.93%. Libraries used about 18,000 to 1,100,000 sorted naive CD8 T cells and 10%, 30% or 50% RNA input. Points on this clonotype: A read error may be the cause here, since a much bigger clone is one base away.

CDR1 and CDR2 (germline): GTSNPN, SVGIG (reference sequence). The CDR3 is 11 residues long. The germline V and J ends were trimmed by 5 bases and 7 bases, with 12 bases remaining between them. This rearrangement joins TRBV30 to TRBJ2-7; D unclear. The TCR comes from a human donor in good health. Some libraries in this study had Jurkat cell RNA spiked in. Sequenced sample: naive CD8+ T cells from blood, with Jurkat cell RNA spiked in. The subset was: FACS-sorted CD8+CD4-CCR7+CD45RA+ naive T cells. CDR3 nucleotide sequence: TGTGCCTGGGGAGTAGGCTTTGAGCAGTACTTC. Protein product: CAWGVGFEQYF.